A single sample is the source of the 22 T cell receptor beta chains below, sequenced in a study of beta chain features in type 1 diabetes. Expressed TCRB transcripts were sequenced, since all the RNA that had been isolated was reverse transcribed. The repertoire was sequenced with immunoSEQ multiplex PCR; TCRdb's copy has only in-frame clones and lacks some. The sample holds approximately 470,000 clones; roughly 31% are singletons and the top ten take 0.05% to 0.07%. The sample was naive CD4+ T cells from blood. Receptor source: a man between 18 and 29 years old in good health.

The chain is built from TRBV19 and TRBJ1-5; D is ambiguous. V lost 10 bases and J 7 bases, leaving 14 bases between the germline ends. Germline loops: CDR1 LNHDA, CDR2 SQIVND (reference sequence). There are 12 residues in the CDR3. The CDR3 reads CATSEGGQPQHF. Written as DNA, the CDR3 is TGTGCCACCTCGGAGGGCGGACAGCCCCAGCATTTT.

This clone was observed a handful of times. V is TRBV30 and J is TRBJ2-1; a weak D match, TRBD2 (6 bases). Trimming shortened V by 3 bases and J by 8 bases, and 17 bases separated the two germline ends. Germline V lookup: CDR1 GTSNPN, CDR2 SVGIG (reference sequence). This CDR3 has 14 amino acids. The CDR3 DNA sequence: TGTGCCTGGAGAGGGACTGCTGCTTTCCATGAGCAGTTCTTC. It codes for CAWRGTAAFHEQFF.

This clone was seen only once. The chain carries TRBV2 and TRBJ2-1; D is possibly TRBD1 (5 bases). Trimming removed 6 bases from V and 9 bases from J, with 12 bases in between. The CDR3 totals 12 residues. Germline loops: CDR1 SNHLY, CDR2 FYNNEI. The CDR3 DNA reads TGTGCCAGCAGAGACCAGGGAATTGAGCAGTTCTTC. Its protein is CASRDQGIEQFF.

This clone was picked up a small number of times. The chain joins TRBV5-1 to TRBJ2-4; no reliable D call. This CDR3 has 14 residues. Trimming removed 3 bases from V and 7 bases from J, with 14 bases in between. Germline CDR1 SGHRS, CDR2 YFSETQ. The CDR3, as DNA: TGCGCCAGCAGCTCCCCGGACGGGTCGAACATTCAGTACTTC. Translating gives CASSSPDGSNIQYF.

CDR3 bases: TGCGCCAGCAGCCAAGCGGCGACTAGCGGCACAGATACGCAGTATTTT. Protein product: CASSQAATSGTDTQYF. The chain combines TRBV4-3 with TRBJ2-3; 8 positions agree with TRBD2. The ends lost 1 base at V and 1 base at J; junction bases unmatched: 4. CDR1 and CDR2 (germline): LGHNA, YSLEER. The CDR3 is made up of 16 amino acids.

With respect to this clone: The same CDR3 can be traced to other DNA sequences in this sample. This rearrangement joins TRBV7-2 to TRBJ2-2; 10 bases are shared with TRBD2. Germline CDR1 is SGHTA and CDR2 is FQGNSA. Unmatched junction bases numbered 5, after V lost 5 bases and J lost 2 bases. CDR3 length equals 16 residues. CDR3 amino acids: CASSTRTSGNTGELFF. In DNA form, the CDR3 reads TGTGCCAGCAGCACCCGGACTAGCGGAAACACCGGGGAGCTGTTTTTT. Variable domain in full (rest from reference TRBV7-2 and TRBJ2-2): GAGVSQSPSNKVTEKGKDVELRCDPISGHTALYWYRQSLGQGLEFLIYFQGNSAPDKSGLPSDRFSAERTGGSVSTLTIQRTQQEDSAVYLCASSTRTSGNTGELFFGEGSRLTVL.

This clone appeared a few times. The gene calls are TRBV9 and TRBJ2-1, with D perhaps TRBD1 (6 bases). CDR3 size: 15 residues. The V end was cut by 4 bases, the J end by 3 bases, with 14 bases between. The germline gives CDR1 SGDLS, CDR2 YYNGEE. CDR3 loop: CASSPRTALYNEQFF. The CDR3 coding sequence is TGTGCCAGCAGCCCTCGGACAGCGCTCTACAATGAGCAGTTCTTC.

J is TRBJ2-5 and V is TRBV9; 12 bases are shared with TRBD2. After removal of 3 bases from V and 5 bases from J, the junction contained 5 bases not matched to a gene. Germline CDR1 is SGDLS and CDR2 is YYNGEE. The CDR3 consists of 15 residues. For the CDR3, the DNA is TGTGCCAGCAGCGGACTAGCGGGAGCCGCCGAGACCCAGTACTTC. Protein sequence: CASSGLAGAAETQYF.

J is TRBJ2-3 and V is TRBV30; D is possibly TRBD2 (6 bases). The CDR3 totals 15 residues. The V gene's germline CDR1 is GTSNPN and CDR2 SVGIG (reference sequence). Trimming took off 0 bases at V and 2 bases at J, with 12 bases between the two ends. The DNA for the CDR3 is TGTGCCTGGAGTGTAGACGGGGGTTACACAGATACGCAGTATTTT. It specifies CAWSVDGGYTDTQYF.

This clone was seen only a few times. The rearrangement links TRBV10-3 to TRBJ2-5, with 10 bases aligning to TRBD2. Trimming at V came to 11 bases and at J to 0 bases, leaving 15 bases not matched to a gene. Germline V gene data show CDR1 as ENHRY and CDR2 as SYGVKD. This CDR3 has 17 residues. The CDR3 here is CASRASGSRGNQETQYF. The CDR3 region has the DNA TGTGCCTCCCGTGCTAGCGGGAGTAGGGGCAACCAAGAGACCCAGTACTTC.

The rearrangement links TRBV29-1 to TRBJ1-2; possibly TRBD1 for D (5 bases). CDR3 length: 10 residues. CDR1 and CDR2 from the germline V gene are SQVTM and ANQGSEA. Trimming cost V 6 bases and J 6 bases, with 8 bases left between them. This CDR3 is CSVGVNGYTF. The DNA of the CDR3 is TGCAGCGTGGGGGTGAATGGCTACACCTTC. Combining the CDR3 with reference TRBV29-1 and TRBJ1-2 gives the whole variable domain SAVISQKPSRDICQRGTSLTIQCQVDSQVTMMFWYRQQPGQSLTLIATANQGSEATYESGFVIDKFPISRPNLTFSTLTVSNMSPEDSSIYLCSVGVNGYTFGSGTRLTVV.

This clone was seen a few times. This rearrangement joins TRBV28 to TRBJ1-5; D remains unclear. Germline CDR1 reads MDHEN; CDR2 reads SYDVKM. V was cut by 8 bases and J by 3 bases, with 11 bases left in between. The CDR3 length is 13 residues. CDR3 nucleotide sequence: TGTGCCAGCTTCGAAGGATTCAATCAGCCCCAGCATTTT. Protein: CASFEGFNQPQHF. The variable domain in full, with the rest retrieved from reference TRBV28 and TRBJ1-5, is DVKVTQSSRYLVKRTGEKVFLECVQDMDHENMFWYRQDPGLGLRLIYFSYDVKMKEKGDIPEGYSVSREKKERFSLILESASTNQTSMYLCASFEGFNQPQHFGDGTRLSIL.

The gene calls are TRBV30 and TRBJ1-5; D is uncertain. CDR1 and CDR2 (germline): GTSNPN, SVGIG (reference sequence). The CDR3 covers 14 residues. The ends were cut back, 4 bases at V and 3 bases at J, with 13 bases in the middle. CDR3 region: CAWTPGGPNQPQHF. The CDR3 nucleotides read TGTGCCTGGACCCCAGGCGGACCCAATCAGCCCCAGCATTTT.

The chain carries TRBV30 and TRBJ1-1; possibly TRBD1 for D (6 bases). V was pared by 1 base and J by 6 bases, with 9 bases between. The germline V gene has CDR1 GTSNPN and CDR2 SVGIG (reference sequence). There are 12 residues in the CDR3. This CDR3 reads CAWSAAGAEAFF. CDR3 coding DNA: TGTGCCTGGAGTGCAGCAGGGGCTGAAGCTTTCTTT.

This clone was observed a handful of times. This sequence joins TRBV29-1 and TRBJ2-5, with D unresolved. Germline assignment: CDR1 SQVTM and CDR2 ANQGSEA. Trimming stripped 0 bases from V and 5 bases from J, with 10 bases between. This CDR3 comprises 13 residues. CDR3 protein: CSVEDSVGETQYF. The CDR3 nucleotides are TGCAGCGTTGAAGACTCCGTGGGGGAGACCCAGTACTTC.

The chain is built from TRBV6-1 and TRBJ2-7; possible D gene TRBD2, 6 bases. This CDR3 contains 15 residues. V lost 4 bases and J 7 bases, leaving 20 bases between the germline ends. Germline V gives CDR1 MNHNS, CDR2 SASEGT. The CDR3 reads CASSGSGRIPSEQYF. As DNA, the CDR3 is TGTGCCAGCAGTGGTTCAGGGAGGATCCCGAGTGAGCAGTACTTC.

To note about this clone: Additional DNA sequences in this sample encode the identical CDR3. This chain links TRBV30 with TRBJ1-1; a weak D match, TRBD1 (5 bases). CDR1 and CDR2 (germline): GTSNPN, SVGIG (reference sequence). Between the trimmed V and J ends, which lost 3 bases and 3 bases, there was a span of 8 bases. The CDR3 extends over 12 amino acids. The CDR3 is CAWRRGDTEAFF. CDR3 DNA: TGTGCCTGGAGGCGGGGGGACACTGAAGCTTTCTTT.

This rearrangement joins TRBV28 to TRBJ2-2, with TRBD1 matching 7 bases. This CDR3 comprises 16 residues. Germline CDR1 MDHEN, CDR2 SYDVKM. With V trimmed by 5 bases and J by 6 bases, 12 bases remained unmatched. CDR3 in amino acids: CASSPLGTASAGELFF. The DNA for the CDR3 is TGTGCCAGCAGTCCTCTGGGGACAGCCTCTGCCGGGGAGCTGTTTTTT.

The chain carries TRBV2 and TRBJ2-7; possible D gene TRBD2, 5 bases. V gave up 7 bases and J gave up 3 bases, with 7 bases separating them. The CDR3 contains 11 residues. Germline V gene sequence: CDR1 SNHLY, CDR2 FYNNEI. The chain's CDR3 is CASTEGYEQYF. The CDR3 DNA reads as TGTGCCAGCACCGAGGGCTACGAGCAGTACTTC.

The CDR3 loop is CASSLMASTYEQYF. CDR3 sequence (DNA): TGTGCCAGCAGCTTAATGGCGTCAACCTACGAGCAGTACTTC. J is TRBJ2-7 and V is TRBV7-9; no clear D gene. This CDR3 contains 14 residues. The V gene lost 2 bases and the J gene lost 2 bases, with 10 bases spanning the gap. Germline CDR1 is SEHNR and CDR2 is FQNEAQ (reference sequence).

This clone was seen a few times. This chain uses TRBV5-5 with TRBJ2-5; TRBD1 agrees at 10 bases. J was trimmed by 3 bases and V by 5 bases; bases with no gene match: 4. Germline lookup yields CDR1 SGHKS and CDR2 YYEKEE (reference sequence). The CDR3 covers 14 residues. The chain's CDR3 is CASSTGTGEETQYF. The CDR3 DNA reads TGTGCCAGCAGTACCGGGACAGGGGAAGAGACCCAGTACTTC.

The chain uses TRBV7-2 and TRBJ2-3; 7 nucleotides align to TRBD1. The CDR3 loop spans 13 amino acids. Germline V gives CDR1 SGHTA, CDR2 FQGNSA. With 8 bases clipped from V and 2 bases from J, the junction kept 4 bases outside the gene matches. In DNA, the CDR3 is TGTGCCAGCCCGGGACAGAACACAGATACGCAGTATTTT. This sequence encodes CASPGQNTDTQYF.